This TCR beta chain was documented in a study of cytomegalovirus exposure and HLA in healthy donors. Whole-study findings and limits: For most TCR beta V segments, an earlier analysis put the productive rate at about 90% or about 30% of the time. The study put about 180 TCR beta chains on its list as cytomegalovirus-associated. In a later analysis, CMV-associated beta chains were mostly HLA-associated, it appeared.

A note on this clone: Its antigen is unknown.

The CDR3 loop spans 14 amino acids. From germline, CDR1 is SNHLY and CDR2 FYNNEI. Trimming removed 5 bases from V and 4 bases from J, with 14 bases in between. With 60 Vbeta and 13 Jbeta primers, the PCR was carried out. In the original analysis: About 11 million of the about 80 million unique TCR beta chains counted in a later analysis were shared. Profiling relied on immunoSEQ multiplex PCR, and the TCRdb table lists in-frame clones only, not all of them. Clonal size and the V and J genes are those of that table, whereas D and trimming came from the DNA. The table shows 100,000 to 150,000 clones, with roughly 80% occurring only once.

The chain couples TRBV2 to TRBJ1-2, with a weak D call TRBD1 (5 bases). The sample comprised PBMCs. The sequence was obtained from a woman aged 40 to 50 in good health and CMV-seropositive. The CDR3 region is CASSSQGSGYGYTF. The CDR3 DNA follows: TGTGCCAGCAGTTCTCAGGGCTCGGGCTATGGCTACACCTTC. The variable domain in full, with the rest retrieved from reference TRBV2 and TRBJ1-2, is EPEVTQTPSHQVTQMGQEVILRCVPISNHLYFYWYRQILGQKVEFLVSFYNNEISEKSEIFDDQFSVERPDGSNFTLKIRSTKLEDSAMYFCASSSQGSGYGYTFGSGTRLTVV.